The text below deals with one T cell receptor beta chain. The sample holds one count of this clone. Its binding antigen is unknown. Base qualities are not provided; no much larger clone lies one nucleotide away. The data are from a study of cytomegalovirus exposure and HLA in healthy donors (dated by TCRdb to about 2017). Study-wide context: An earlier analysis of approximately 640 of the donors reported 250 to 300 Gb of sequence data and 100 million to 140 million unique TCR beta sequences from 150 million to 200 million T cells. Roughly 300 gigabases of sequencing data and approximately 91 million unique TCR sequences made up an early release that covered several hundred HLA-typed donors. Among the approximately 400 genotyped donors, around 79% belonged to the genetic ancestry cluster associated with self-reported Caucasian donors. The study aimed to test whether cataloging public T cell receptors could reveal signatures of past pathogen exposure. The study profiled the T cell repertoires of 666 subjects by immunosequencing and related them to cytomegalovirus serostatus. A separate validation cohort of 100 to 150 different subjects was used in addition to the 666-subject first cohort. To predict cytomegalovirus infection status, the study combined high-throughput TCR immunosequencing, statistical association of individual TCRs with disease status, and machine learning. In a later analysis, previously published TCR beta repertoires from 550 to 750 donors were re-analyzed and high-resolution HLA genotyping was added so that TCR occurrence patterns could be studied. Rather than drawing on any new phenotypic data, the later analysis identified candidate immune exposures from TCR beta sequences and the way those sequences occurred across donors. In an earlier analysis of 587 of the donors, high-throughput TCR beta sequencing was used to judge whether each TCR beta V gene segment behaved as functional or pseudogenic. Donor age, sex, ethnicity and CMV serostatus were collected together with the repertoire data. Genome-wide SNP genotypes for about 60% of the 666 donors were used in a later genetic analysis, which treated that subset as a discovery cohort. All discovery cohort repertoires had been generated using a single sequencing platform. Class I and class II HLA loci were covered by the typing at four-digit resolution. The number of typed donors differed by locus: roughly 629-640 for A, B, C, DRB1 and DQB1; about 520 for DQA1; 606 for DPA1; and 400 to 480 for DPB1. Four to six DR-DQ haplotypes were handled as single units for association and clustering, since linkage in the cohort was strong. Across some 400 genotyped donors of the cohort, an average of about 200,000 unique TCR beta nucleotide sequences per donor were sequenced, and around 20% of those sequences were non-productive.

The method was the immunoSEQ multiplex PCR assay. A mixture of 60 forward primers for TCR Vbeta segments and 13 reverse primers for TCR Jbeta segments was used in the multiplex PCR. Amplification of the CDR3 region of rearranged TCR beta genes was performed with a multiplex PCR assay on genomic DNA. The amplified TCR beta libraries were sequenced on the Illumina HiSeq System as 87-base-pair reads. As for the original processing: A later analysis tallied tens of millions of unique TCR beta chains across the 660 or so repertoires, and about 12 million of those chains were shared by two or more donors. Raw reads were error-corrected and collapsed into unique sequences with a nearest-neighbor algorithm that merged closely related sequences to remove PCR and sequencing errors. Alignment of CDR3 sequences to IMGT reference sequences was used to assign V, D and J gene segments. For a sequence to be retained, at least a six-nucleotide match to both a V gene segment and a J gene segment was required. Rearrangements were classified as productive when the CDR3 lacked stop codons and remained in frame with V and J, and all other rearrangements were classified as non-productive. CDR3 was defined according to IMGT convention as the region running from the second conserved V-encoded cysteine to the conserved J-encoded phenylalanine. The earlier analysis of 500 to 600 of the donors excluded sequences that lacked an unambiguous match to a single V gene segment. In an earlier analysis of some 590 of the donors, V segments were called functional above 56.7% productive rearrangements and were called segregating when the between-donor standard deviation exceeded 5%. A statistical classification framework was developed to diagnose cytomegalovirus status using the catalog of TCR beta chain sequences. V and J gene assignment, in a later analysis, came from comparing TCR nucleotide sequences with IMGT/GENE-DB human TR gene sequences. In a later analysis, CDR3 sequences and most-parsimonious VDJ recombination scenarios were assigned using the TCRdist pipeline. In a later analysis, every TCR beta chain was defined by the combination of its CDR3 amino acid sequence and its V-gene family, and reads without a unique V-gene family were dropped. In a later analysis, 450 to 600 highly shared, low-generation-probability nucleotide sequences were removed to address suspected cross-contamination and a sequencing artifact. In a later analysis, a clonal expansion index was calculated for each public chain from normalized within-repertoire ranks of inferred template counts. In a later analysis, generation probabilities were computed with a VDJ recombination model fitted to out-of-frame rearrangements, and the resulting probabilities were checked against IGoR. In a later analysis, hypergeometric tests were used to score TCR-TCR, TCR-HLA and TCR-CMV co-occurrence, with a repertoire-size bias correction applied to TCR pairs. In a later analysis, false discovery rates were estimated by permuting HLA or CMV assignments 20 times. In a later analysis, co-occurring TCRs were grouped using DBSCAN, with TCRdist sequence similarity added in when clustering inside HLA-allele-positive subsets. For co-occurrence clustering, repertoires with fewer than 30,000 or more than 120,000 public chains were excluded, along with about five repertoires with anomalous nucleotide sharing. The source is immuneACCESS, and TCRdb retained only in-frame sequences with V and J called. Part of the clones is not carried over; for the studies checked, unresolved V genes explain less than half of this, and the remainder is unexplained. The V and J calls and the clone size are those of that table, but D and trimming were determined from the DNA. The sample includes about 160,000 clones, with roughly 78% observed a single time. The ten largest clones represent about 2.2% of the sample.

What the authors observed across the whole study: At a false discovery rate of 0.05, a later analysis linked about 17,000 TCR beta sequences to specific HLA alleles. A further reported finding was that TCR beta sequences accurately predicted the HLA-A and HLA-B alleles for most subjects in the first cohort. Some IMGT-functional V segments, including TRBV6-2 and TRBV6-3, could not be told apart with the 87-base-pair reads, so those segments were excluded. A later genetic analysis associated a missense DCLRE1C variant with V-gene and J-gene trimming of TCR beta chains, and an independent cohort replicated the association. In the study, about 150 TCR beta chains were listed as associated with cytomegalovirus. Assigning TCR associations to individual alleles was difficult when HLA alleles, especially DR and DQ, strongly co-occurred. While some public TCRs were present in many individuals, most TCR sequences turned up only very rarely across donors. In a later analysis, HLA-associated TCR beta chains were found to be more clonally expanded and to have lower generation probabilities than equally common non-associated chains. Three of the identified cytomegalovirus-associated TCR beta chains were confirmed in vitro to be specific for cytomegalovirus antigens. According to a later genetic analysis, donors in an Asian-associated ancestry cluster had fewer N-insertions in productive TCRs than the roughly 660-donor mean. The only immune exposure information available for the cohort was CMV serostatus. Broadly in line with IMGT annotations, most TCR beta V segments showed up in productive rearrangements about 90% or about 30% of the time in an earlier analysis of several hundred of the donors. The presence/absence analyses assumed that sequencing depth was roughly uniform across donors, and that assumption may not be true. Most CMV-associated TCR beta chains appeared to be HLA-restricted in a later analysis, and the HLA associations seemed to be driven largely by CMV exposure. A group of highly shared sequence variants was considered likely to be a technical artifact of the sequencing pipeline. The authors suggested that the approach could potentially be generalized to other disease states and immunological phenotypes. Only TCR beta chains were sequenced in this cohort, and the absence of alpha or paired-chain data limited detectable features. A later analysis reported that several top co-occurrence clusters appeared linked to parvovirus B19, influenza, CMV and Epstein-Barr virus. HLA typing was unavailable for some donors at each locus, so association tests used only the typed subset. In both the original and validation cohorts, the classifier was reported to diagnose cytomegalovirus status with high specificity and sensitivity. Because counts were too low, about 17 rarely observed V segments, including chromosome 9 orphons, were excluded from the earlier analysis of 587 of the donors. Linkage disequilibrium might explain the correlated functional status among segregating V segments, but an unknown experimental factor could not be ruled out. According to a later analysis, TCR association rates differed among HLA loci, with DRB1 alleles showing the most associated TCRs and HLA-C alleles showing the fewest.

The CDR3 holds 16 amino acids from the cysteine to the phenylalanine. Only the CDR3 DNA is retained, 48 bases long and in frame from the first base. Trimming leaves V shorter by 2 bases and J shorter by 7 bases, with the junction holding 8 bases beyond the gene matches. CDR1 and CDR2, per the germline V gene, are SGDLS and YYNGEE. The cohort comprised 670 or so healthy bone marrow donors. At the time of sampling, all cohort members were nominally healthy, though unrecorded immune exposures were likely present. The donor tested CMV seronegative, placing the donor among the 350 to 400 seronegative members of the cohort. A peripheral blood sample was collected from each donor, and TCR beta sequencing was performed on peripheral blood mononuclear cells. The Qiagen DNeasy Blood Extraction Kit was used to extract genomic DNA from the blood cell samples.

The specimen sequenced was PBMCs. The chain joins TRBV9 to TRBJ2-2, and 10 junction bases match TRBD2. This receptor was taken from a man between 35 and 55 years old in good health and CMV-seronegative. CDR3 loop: CASSVGLAGVNGELFF. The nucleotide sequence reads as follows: TGTGCCAGCAGCGTCGGTCTAGCGGGAGTTAACGGGGAGCTGTTTTTT.